The 26 T cell receptor beta chains below all came from one sample that was sequenced in a study of response to subunit inactivated influenza vaccine. One entry per CDR3 protein, called by TCRdb with MiXCR from the RT-PCR reads. This table has roughly 540,000 distinct CDR3 sequences, around 21% appearing once. The same data also went into a second study, on T cells expressing NK-cell markers. This second study notes: TCR beta cDNA was made by 5'RACE template switching with UMIs.

The material was CD4+ T cells sorted from PBMCs, obtained 11 to 12 days after vaccination. The receptor source for this set is a man aged 50 or older who received an inactivated influenza vaccine.

There are a few counts of this clonotype. CDR3: CASSFQSGFYEQYF. CDR3 sequence (DNA): TGTGCCAGCAGCTTCCAGTCAGGGTTCTACGAGCAGTACTTC. V usage is TRBV14 and J usage is TRBJ2-7; possibly TRBD1 for D (5 bases). Germline values: CDR1 SGHDN, CDR2 FVKESK. The CDR3 length is 14 residues. The V and J ends lost 5 bases and 3 bases respectively, with 14 bases between them.

The chain employs TRBV30 and TRBJ2-1, with D hard to call. CDR1 GTSNPN and CDR2 SVGIG come from the germline V gene (reference sequence). The CDR3 totals 12 residues. V was shortened by 0 bases and J by 6 bases, with 6 bases between the two germline ends. The CDR3 DNA is TGTGCCTGGAGTGTATTTGGCAATGAGCAGTTCTTC. This encodes CAWSVFGNEQFF.

The chain is built from TRBV27 and TRBJ2-3, with D perhaps matching TRBD2 (5 bases). V lost 4 bases and J lost 2, with 16 bases in between. Germline V gene sequence: CDR1 MNHEY, CDR2 SMNVEV (reference sequence). This CDR3 comprises 16 residues. CDR3 protein: CASSSTRERVTDTQYF. The CDR3 DNA reads as TGTGCCAGCAGTTCCACTCGGGAACGGGTCACAGATACGCAGTATTTT.

CDR3 region: CSARTGVAGELFF. CDR3 nucleotide sequence: TGCAGTGCCAGGACAGGGGTCGCCGGGGAGCTGTTTTTT. This chain uses TRBV20-1 with TRBJ2-2, with 9 bases matching TRBD1. CDR3 size: 13 residues. Trimming took 6 bases from V and 6 from J; bases not matched to a gene: 5. In germline, CDR1 is DFQATT, CDR2 SNEGSKA (reference sequence).

As concerns this clonotype: The DNA is left out, because the CDR3 cannot be placed on it with certainty; the CDR3 is given as TCRdb lists it. V usage is TRBV28 and J usage is TRBJ2-2; the D call of TRBD2 is as the table states it, not checked on the DNA. The CDR3 extends over 17 residues, inclusive of both ends. Germline V lookup: CDR1 MDHEN, CDR2 SYDVKM. The CDR3 spells CASILGGRGYHTGELFF.

The chain joins TRBV29-1 to TRBJ2-7; possible D gene TRBD1, 6 bases. CDR3 size: 14 residues. CDR1 SQVTM and CDR2 ANQGSEA come from the germline V gene. V was pared by 7 bases and J by 2 bases, with 18 bases between. The CDR3 DNA follows: TGCAGCGCTTATTGGGCAGGGGAGACCTACGAGCAGTACTTC. It specifies CSAYWAGETYEQYF.

The rearrangement links TRBV6-2 or TRBV6-3 to TRBJ1-1; D is undetermined. CDR3 size: 14 residues. Germline CDR1 MNHEY, CDR2 SVGEGT. V shed 8 bases and J shed 0 bases, with 13 bases lying between them. CDR3 loop: CASEERRLNTEAFF. As DNA, the CDR3 is TGTGCCAGCGAGGAGCGGAGGCTGAACACTGAAGCTTTCTTT.

This chain joins TRBV11-2 and TRBJ2-2; 10 bases agree with TRBD1. Germline V gene lookup returns CDR1 SGHAT and CDR2 FQNNGV. The V and J ends lost 5 bases and 1 base, in that order; junction bases with no gene match: 4. This CDR3 contains 16 residues. The CDR3 region is CASSPRDRGNTGELFF. CDR3 DNA sequence: TGTGCCAGCAGCCCGAGGGACAGGGGGAACACCGGGGAGCTGTTTTTT.

The chain links TRBV10-3 to TRBJ2-3; TRBD2 might be the D (6 bases). The V and J ends lost 10 bases and 1 base respectively, with 15 bases between them. Germline V gives CDR1 ENHRY, CDR2 SYGVKD. This CDR3 has 14 residues. CDR3 coding DNA: TGTGCCACGTATACACCGGGAGGCACAGATACGCAGTATTTT. The encoded protein is CATYTPGGTDTQYF.

This clonotype was observed a few times. Written as DNA, the CDR3 is TGCAGTGCTTCTGACTGGGAGGGGCGAGCCAAAAACATTCAGTACTTC. Its protein is CSASDWEGRAKNIQYF. The chain combines TRBV20-1 with TRBJ2-4; TRBD2 matches at 7 bases. CDR1 is DFQATT and CDR2 is SNEGSKA in the germline V gene (reference sequence). The CDR3 is 16 amino acids. V lost 5 bases, J lost 0 bases, and 10 bases stayed unmatched.

This chain joins TRBV7-2 and TRBJ2-7, with D possibly matching TRBD2 (5 bases). Trimming pared 5 bases from V and 5 bases from J, leaving 19 bases between. The CDR3 has 15 residues. Germline-derived CDR1 and CDR2 are SGHTA and FQGNSA. Here the CDR3 DNA reads TGTGCCAGCAGCCCCCGGGGTGCGCTTACCAACGAGCAGTACTTC. This gives the protein CASSPRGALTNEQYF.

This clonotype showed up just a few times. This chain connects TRBV14 to TRBJ2-7; the D is unclear. This CDR3 is built from 14 residues. CDR1 and CDR2 (germline): SGHDN, FVKESK. With 0 bases removed from V and 0 bases from J, the gap between germline ends came to 6 bases. The CDR3 coding sequence is TGTGCCAGCAGCCAAGAGCCATTCTCCTACGAGCAGTACTTC. Its protein is CASSQEPFSYEQYF.

The J gene is TRBJ1-1, the V gene TRBV28; no clear D. Trimming pared 3 bases from V and 6 bases from J, leaving 11 bases between. The CDR3 contains 13 residues. Germline CDR1 reads MDHEN; CDR2 reads SYDVKM. CDR3 amino acids: CASSLTLGPEAFF. CDR3 coding DNA: TGTGCCAGCAGTTTGACCCTCGGGCCTGAAGCTTTCTTT.

The V call is TRBV6-1, the J call TRBJ2-1; 7 nucleotides align to TRBD2. The CDR3 has 15 residues. The germline CDR1 and CDR2 sequences are MNHNS and SASEGT. V dropped 6 bases and J dropped 7; count of bases not matched to a gene: 12. The CDR3 DNA follows: TGTGCCAGCAGCCAACCAGCGGGAAGAGGGAATGAGCAGTTCTTC. As protein: CASSQPAGRGNEQFF.

In this sample, this clonotype turned up once. V and J are TRBV5-1 and TRBJ2-3; 8 bases are a match to TRBD1. This CDR3 has 15 residues. The ends lost 4 bases at V and 4 bases at J; junction bases unmatched: 8. The V gene's germline CDR1 is SGHRS and CDR2 YFSETQ. CDR3 loop: CASSHNGQGSDTQYF. The CDR3 nucleotides read TGCGCCAGCAGCCACAACGGACAGGGCTCAGATACGCAGTATTTT.

The V gene is TRBV6-4, the J gene TRBJ2-3; D is perhaps TRBD1 (6 bases). The V gene's germline CDR1 is MRHNA and CDR2 SNTAGT. The CDR3 consists of 14 residues. V was cut by 4 bases and J by 2 bases, with 10 bases left in between. DNA for the CDR3: TGTGCCAGCAGTGTCAGGGGCCCCACAGATACGCAGTATTTT. Protein: CASSVRGPTDTQYF.

This chain connects TRBV11-3 to TRBJ2-3, with a weak D call TRBD1 (6 bases). CDR3 length: 11 amino acids. Germline lookup yields CDR1 SGHNT and CDR2 YENEEA. Trimming took 8 bases from V and 8 from J, leaving 11 bases between them. The DNA of the CDR3 is TGTGCCAGCGCATCACAGGGTACGCAGTATTTT. Encoded protein: CASASQGTQYF.

This clonotype was detected only a few times. The chain employs TRBV3-1 and TRBJ1-1; D is unresolved. V lost 5 bases and J 0 bases, leaving 19 bases between the germline ends. CDR3 size: 17 residues. Looked up from germline, CDR1 is LGHDT and CDR2 is YNNKEL (reference sequence). The CDR3 DNA is TGTGCCAGCAGCGCAGCCTTCGGGGTCGGAATGAACACTGAAGCTTTCTTT. Its translation is CASSAAFGVGMNTEAFF.

The chain is built from TRBV7-2 and TRBJ2-5; perhaps D is TRBD1 or TRBD2 (5 bases each). Germline lookup yields CDR1 SGHTA and CDR2 FQGNSA. V lost 3 bases and J lost 6, with 14 bases in between. The CDR3 length is 14 residues. This CDR3 reads CASSLDKGGQTQYF. The CDR3 DNA is TGTGCCAGCAGCTTGGACAAGGGCGGGCAGACCCAGTACTTC. The variable domain in full, with the rest retrieved from reference TRBV7-2 and TRBJ2-5, is GAGVSQSPSNKVTEKGKDVELRCDPISGHTALYWYRQSLGQGLEFLIYFQGNSAPDKSGLPSDRFSAERTGGSVSTLTIQRTQQEDSAVYLCASSLDKGGQTQYFGPGTRLLVL.

J is TRBJ1-1 and V is TRBV15; D is unclear. CDR1 LNHNV and CDR2 YYDKDF come from the germline V gene (reference sequence). Trimming removed 0 bases at V and 10 bases at J, with 15 bases between. This CDR3 is 14 amino acids long. The CDR3 DNA is TGTGCCACCAGCAGAGATCTTGGATCGCGGGGAGCTTTCTTT. Its protein is CATSRDLGSRGAFF. Together with reference TRBV15 and TRBJ1-1, the CDR3 gives the full variable domain: DAMVIQNPRYQVTQFGKPVTLSCSQTLNHNVMYWYQQKSSQAPKLLFHYYDKDFNNEADTPDNFQSRRPNTSFCFLDIRSPGLGDTAMYLCATSRDLGSRGAFFGQGTRLTVV.

This clonotype has a handful of counts. CDR3: CASSTTGNTEAFF. The CDR3 region has the DNA TGTGCCAGCAGCACGACAGGGAACACTGAAGCTTTCTTT. V gene TRBV7-9 combines with J gene TRBJ1-1; maybe TRBD1 (6 bases). Germline V CDR1 and CDR2: SEHNR, FQNEAQ (reference sequence). V was cut by 5 bases and J by 1 base, with 8 bases left in between. The CDR3 is made up of 13 amino acids.

V usage is TRBV28 and J usage is TRBJ2-3; 11 positions agree with TRBD2. The CDR3 runs to 17 residues. Germline CDR1 and CDR2: MDHEN and SYDVKM. With 7 bases clipped from V and 6 bases from J, the junction kept 15 bases outside the gene matches. CDR3 residues: CASNGRRRLAGLDTQYF. For the CDR3, the DNA is TGTGCCAGCAATGGGCGGCGGCGACTAGCGGGGTTGGATACGCAGTATTTT.

This clonotype was seen more than once but under ten times. The V gene is TRBV20-1, the J gene TRBJ2-5, with D perhaps given as TRBD1 or TRBD2 (5 bases each). This CDR3 contains 15 residues. V lost 4 bases to trimming and J lost 2 bases, with 17 bases between them. Looked up from germline, CDR1 is DFQATT and CDR2 is SNEGSKA (reference sequence). The DNA for the CDR3 is TGCAGTGCTACGGAGCCCGGGACCCCTCAAGAGACCCAGTACTTC. Its translation is CSATEPGTPQETQYF.

Only a few counts were recorded for this clonotype. The gene calls are TRBV12-3 or TRBV12-4 and TRBJ2-5; no definite D call. The CDR3 has 13 residues. Between the trimmed V and J ends, which lost 3 bases and 3 bases, there was a span of 8 bases. CDR3 amino acids: CASSFVSEETQYF. Written as DNA, the CDR3 is TGTGCCAGCAGTTTCGTCTCCGAAGAGACCCAGTACTTC.

The V gene is TRBV9, the J gene TRBJ2-1; possibly TRBD1 for D (6 bases). Germline assignment: CDR1 SGDLS and CDR2 YYNGEE. The V gene lost 2 bases and the J gene lost 4 bases, with 10 bases spanning the gap. This CDR3 region has 14 residues. CDR3 loop: CASSVRDIYNEQFF. CDR3 DNA sequence: TGTGCCAGCAGCGTCCGGGACATTTACAATGAGCAGTTCTTC.

The chain is built from TRBV5-1 and TRBJ2-2; D uncertain. V lost 5 bases to trimming and J lost 1 base, with 9 bases between them. Germline V lookup: CDR1 SGHRS, CDR2 YFSETQ. CDR3 size: 14 residues. The CDR3 here is CASRTQMNTGELFF. CDR3 sequence (DNA): TGCGCCAGCAGGACCCAGATGAACACCGGGGAGCTGTTTTTT. The full variable domain, with the rest looked up from reference TRBV5-1 and TRBJ2-2, is KAGVTQTPRYLIKTRGQQVTLSCSPISGHRSVSWYQQTPGQGLQFLFEYFSETQRNKGNFPGRFSGRQFSNSRSEMNVSTLELGDSALYLCASRTQMNTGELFFGEGSRLTVL.